A selection of T cell receptor beta chains follows, all from one sample in a study of OX40 agonist ivuxolimab in advanced cancers. The data were produced by immunoSEQ multiplex PCR, yet TCRdb's version contains in-frame clones alone and is incomplete. The table includes under 70,000 clones, 85% detected once. Sequencing used CD4+ or CD8+ T cells sorted from blood, obtained in a trial of the OX40 agonist ivuxolimab. The receptors were sampled from an adult with an advanced solid tumor such as melanoma, head and neck, liver or kidney cancer. CDR3s include the opening cysteine and the closing phenylalanine or tryptophan. Each record gives: clone size, V gene, J gene, D gene, CDR3 protein, CDR3 DNA. The D gene is left open where the match is weak. Clone size appears in some rows only: once, few, many, or a class for an expanded clone.

clone size: -; V gene: TRBV28; J gene: TRBJ1-6; D gene: -; CDR3 protein: CASTGGGSYNSPLHF; CDR3 DNA: TGTGCCAGCACCGGGGGGGGCTCCTATAATTCACCCCTCCACTTT
clone size: -; V gene: TRBV7-6; J gene: TRBJ2-1; D gene: TRBD2; CDR3 protein: CASSLLADPYNEQFF; CDR3 DNA: TGTGCCAGCAGCTTACTAGCGGACCCCTACAATGAGCAGTTCTTC
clone size: -; V gene: TRBV27; J gene: TRBJ1-4; D gene: -; CDR3 protein: CASGDEGATNEKLFF; CDR3 DNA: TGTGCCTCCGGGGATGAGGGTGCAACTAATGAAAAACTGTTTTTT
clone size: -; V gene: TRBV18; J gene: TRBJ1-2; D gene: -; CDR3 protein: CASSLAGINYGYTF; CDR3 DNA: TGTGCCAGCTCACTGGCAGGGATAAACTATGGCTACACCTTC
clone size: -; V gene: TRBV5-4; J gene: TRBJ2-1; D gene: -; CDR3 protein: CASSQGGKVGEQFF; CDR3 DNA: TGTGCCAGCAGCCAGGGAGGTAAGGTGGGTGAGCAGTTCTTC
clone size: -; V gene: TRBV10-3; J gene: TRBJ1-5; D gene: TRBD1; CDR3 protein: CAISESQGGGQPQHF; CDR3 DNA: TGTGCCATCAGTGAGTCCCAGGGGGGTGGACAGCCCCAGCATTTT
clone size: -; V gene: TRBV5-4; J gene: TRBJ1-2; D gene: TRBD1; CDR3 protein: CASKGQGAYGYTF; CDR3 DNA: TGTGCCAGCAAGGGACAGGGGGCCTATGGCTACACCTTC
clone size: -; V gene: TRBV19; J gene: TRBJ2-7; D gene: -; CDR3 protein: CASSITGSSNSYEQYF; CDR3 DNA: TGTGCCAGTAGTATTACAGGGTCATCTAACTCCTACGAGCAGTACTTC
clone size: few; V gene: TRBV14; J gene: TRBJ2-5; D gene: -; CDR3 protein: CASSLAGTKKETQYF; CDR3 DNA: TGTGCCAGCAGCCTCGCCGGGACGAAAAAAGAGACCCAGTACTTC
clone size: once; V gene: TRBV5-1; J gene: TRBJ2-7; D gene: TRBD1; CDR3 protein: CASSPVDRGPYEQYF; CDR3 DNA: TGCGCCAGCAGCCCCGTCGACAGGGGACCCTACGAGCAGTACTTC
clone size: -; V gene: TRBV11-2; J gene: TRBJ1-2; D gene: -; CDR3 protein: CASSPPGNYGYTF; CDR3 DNA: TGTGCCAGCAGCCCCCCCGGGAACTATGGCTACACCTTC
clone size: -; V gene: TRBV7-2; J gene: TRBJ1-1; D gene: -; CDR3 protein: CASSSTGNTEAFF; CDR3 DNA: TGTGCCAGCAGCTCAACGGGGAACACTGAAGCTTTCTTT
clone size: -; V gene: TRBV1; J gene: TRBJ1-2; D gene: -; CDR3 protein: CTSSGGEIYGYTF; CDR3 DNA: TGCACCAGCAGTGGAGGGGAAATCTATGGCTACACCTTC
clone size: -; V gene: TRBV5-1; J gene: TRBJ2-7; D gene: TRBD1; CDR3 protein: CASSSVTGARRNEQYF; CDR3 DNA: TGCGCCAGCAGCTCGGTGACAGGGGCCCGGAGGAACGAGCAGTACTTC
clone size: once; V gene: TRBV11-2; J gene: TRBJ1-1; D gene: TRBD1; CDR3 protein: CASSITGGLQAFF; CDR3 DNA: TGTGCCAGCAGTATTACAGGGGGCCTACAGGCTTTCTTT
clone size: -; V gene: TRBV28; J gene: TRBJ1-2; D gene: -; CDR3 protein: CASSTALDRNYGYTF; CDR3 DNA: TGTGCCAGCAGTACCGCTCTTGACAGGAACTATGGCTACACCTTC
clone size: few; V gene: TRBV7-6; J gene: TRBJ1-5; D gene: -; CDR3 protein: CASSLESNQPQHF; CDR3 DNA: TGTGCCAGCAGCTTAGAGAGCAATCAGCCCCAGCATTTT
clone size: -; V gene: TRBV7-6; J gene: TRBJ2-7; D gene: TRBD1; CDR3 protein: CASSLGSTGGFYEQYF; CDR3 DNA: TGTGCCAGCAGCTTAGGATCGACAGGGGGCTTCTACGAGCAGTACTTC
clone size: large; V gene: TRBV6-5; J gene: TRBJ1-6; D gene: -; CDR3 protein: CASSYSGRTGGSPLHF; CDR3 DNA: TGTGCCAGCAGTTACAGTGGCCGAACCGGTGGGTCACCCCTCCACTTT
clone size: -; V gene: TRBV30; J gene: TRBJ1-5; D gene: -; CDR3 protein: CAWNEDSNQPQHF; CDR3 DNA: TGTGCCTGGAATGAAGATAGCAATCAGCCCCAGCATTTT
clone size: -; V gene: TRBV28; J gene: TRBJ1-5; D gene: TRBD1; CDR3 protein: CASSRGQGRNQPQHF; CDR3 DNA: TGTGCCAGCAGTCGTGGACAGGGAAGGAATCAGCCCCAGCATTTT
clone size: once; V gene: TRBV11-1; J gene: TRBJ1-4; D gene: -; CDR3 protein: CASSPGIQNEKLFF; CDR3 DNA: TGTGCCAGCAGCCCAGGGATACAGAATGAAAAACTGTTTTTT